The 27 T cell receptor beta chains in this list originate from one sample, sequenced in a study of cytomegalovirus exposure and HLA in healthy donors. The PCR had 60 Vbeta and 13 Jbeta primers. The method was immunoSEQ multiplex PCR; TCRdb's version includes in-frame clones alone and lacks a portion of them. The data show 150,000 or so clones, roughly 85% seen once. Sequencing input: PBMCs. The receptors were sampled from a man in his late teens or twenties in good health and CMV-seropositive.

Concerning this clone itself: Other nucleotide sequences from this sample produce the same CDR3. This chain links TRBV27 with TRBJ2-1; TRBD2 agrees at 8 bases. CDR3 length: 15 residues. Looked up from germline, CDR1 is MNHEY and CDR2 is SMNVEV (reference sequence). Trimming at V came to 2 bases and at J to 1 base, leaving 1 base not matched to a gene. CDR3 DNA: TGTGCCAGCAGTTTAAGCGGGAGTTCCTACAATGAGCAGTTCTTC. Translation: CASSLSGSSYNEQFF.

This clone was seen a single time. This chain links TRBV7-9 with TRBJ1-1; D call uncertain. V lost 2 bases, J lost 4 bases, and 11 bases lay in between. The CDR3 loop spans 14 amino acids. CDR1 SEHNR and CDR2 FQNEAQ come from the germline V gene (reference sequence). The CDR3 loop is CASSLLEGTTEAFF. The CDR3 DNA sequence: TGTGCCAGCAGCTTATTGGAGGGAACCACTGAAGCTTTCTTT. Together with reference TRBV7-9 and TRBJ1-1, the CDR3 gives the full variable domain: DTGVSQNPRHKITKRGQNVTFRCDPISEHNRLYWYRQTLGQGPEFLTYFQNEAQLEKSRLLSDRFSAERPKGSFSTLEIQRTEQGDSAMYLCASSLLEGTTEAFFGQGTRLTVV.

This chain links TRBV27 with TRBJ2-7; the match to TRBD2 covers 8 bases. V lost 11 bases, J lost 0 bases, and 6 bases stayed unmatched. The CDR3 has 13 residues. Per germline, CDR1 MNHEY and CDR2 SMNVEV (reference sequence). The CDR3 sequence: CASRGGVSYEQYF. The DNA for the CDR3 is TGTGCCTCCCGGGGGGGGGTCTCCTACGAGCAGTACTTC.

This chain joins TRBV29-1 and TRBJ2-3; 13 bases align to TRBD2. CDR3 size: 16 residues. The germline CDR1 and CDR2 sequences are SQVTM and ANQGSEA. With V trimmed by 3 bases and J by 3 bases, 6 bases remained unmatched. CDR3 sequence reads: CSVETGLAGSTDTQYF. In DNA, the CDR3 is TGCAGCGTTGAGACGGGACTAGCGGGAAGTACAGATACGCAGTATTTT.

CDR3 protein: CASRRAPSLTDTQYF. The CDR3 nucleotides are TGTGCCAGCCGGAGGGCGCCTTCTTTGACAGATACGCAGTATTTT. The genes are TRBV28 and TRBJ2-3; weak D call: TRBD2 (6 bases). Per germline, CDR1 MDHEN and CDR2 SYDVKM. CDR3 size: 15 residues. V dropped 8 bases and J dropped 3 bases, with 18 bases sitting between them.

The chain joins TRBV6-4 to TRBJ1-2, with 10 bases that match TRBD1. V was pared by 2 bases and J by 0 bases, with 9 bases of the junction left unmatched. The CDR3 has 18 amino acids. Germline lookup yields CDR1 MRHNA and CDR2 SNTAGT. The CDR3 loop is CASSDLRDRGPTNYGYTF. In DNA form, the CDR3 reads TGTGCCAGCAGTGACCTACGGGACAGGGGCCCTACTAACTATGGCTACACCTTC.

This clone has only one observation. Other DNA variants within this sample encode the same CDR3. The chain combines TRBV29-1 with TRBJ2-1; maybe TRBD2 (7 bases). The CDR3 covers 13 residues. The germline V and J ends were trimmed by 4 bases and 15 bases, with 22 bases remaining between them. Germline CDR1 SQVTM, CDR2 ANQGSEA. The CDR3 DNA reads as TGCAGCGTTGTAGAGCAGGGGAGGGTCTCGCCGTTCTTC. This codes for CSVVEQGRVSPFF.

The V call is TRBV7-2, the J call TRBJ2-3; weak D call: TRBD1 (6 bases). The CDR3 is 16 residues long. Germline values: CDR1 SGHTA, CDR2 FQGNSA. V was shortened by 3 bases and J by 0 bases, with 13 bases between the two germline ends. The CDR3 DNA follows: TGTGCCAGCAGCTTGGTCAGGGGTCGTAGCACAGATACGCAGTATTTT. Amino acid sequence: CASSLVRGRSTDTQYF.

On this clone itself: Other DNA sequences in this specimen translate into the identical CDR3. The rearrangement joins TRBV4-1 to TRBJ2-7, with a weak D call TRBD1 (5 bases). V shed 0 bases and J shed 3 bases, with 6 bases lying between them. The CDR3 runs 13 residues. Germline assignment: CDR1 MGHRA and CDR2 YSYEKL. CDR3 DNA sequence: TGCGCCAGCAGCCAAGATAGGGGCTACGAGCAGTACTTC. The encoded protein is CASSQDRGYEQYF.

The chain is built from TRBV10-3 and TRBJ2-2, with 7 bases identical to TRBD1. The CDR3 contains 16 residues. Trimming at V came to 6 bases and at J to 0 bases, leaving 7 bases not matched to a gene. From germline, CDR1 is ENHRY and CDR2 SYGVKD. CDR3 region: CAIRSGTAANTGELFF. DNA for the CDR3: TGTGCCATCAGATCCGGGACAGCCGCGAACACCGGGGAGCTGTTTTTT.

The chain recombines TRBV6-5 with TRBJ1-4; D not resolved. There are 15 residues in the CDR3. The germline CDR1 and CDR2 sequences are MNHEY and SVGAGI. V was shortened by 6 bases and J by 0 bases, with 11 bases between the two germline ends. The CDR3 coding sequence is TGTGCCAGCAGACTAAACCTCGCAACTAATGAAAAACTGTTTTTT. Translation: CASRLNLATNEKLFF.

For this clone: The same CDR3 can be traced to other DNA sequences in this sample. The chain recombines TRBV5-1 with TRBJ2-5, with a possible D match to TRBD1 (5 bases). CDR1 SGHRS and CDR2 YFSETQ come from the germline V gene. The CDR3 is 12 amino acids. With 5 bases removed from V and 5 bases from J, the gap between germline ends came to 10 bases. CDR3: CASRAGIETQYF. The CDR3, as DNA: TGCGCCAGCAGAGCAGGGATTGAGACCCAGTACTTC.

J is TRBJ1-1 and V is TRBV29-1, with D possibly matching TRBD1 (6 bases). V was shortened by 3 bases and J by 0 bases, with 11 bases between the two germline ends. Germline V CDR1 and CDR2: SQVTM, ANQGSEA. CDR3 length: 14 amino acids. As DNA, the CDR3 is TGCAGCGTTGACAGGGGAATAGTGAACACTGAAGCTTTCTTT. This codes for CSVDRGIVNTEAFF.

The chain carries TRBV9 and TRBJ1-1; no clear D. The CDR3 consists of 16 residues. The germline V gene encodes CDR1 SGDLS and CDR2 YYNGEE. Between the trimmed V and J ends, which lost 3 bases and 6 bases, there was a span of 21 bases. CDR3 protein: CASSGIYAGRDPEAFF. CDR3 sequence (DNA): TGTGCCAGCAGCGGAATCTACGCAGGCCGGGATCCTGAAGCTTTCTTT.

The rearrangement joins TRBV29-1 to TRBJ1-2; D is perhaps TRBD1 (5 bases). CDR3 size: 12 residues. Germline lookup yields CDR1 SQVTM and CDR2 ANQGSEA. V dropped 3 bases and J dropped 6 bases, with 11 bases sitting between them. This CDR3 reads CSVDVGLHGYTF. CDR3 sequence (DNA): TGCAGCGTTGATGTGGGACTGCATGGCTACACCTTC.

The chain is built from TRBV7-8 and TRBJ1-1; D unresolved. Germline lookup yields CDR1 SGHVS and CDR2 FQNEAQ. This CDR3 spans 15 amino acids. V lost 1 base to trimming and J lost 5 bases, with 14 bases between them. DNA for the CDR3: TGTGCCAGCAGCTTAGTCGGTGGGAGCCGTACTGAAGCTTTCTTT. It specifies CASSLVGGSRTEAFF.

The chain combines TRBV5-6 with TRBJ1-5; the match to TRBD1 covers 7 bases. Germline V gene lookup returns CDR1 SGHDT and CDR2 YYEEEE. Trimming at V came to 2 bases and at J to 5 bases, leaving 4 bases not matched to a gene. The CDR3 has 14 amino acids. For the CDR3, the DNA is TGTGCCAGCAGCTTTGGCAGGGGGGATCAGCCCCAGCATTTT. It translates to CASSFGRGDQPQHF.

The CDR3: CASSPPRENTIYF. The CDR3 nucleotides are TGTGCCAGCAGCCCTCCGAGGGAAAACACCATATATTTT. The J gene is TRBJ1-3, the V gene TRBV9, with no clear D. Germline lookup yields CDR1 SGDLS and CDR2 YYNGEE. The CDR3 spans 13 residues. Between the trimmed V and J ends, which lost 4 bases and 6 bases, there was a span of 11 bases.

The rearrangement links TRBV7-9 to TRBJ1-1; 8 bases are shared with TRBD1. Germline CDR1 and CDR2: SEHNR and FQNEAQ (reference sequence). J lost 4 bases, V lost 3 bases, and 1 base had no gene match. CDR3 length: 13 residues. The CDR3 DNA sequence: TGTGCCAGCAGCTTCGACAGGGGCACTGAAGCTTTCTTT. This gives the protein CASSFDRGTEAFF.

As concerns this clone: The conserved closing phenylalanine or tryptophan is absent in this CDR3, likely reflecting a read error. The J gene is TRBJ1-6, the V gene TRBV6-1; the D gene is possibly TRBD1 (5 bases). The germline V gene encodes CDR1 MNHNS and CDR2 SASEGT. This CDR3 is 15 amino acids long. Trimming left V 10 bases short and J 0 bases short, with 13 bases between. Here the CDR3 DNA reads TGTGCCACCATACAGGATAGCTCCTATAATTCACCCCTCCACCTT. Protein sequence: CATIQDSSYNSPLHL.

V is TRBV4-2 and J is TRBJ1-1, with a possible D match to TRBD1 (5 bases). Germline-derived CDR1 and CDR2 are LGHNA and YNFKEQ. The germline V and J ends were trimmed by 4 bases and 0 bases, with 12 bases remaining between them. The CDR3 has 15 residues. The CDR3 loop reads CASSLEGTLNTEAFF. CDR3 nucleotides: TGTGCCAGCAGCCTCGAAGGGACTCTGAACACTGAAGCTTTCTTT.

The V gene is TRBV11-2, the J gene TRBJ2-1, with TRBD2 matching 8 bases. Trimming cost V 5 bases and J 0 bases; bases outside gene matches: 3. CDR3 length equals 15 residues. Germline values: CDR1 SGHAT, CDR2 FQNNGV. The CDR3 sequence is CASSRSGTSYNEQFF. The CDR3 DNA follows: TGTGCCAGCAGCCGTAGCGGGACCTCCTACAATGAGCAGTTCTTC. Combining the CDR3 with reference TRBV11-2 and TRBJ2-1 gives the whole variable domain EAGVAQSPRYKIIEKRQSVAFWCNPISGHATLYWYQQILGQGPKLLIQFQNNGVVDDSQLPKDRFSAERLKGVDSTLKIQPAKLEDSAVYLCASSRSGTSYNEQFFGPGTRLTVL.

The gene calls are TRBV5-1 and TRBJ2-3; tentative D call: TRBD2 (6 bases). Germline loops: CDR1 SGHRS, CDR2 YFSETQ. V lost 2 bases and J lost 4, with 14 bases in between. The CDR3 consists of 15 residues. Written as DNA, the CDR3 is TGCGCCAGCAGCTTTGTGGGGGAGGCCCCAGATACGCAGTATTTT. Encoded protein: CASSFVGEAPDTQYF.

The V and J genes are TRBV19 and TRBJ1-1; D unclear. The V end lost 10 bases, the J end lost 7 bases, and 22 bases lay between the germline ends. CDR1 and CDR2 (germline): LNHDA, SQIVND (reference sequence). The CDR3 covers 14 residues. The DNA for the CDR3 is TGTGCCACTAGGGCTTGGGAGGGTTACGGTGAAGCTTTCTTT. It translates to CATRAWEGYGEAFF.

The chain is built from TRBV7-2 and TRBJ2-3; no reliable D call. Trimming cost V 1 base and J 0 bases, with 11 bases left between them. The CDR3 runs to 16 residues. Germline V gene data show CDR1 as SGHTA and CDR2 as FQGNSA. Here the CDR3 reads CASSLDRYTSTDTQYF. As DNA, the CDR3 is TGTGCCAGCAGCTTAGACAGATACACTAGCACAGATACGCAGTATTTT.

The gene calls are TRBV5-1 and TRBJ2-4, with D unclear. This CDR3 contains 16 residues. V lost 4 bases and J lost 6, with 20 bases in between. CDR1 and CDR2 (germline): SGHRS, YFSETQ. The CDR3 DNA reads TGCGCCAGCAGCCGGTGGAGCGTGCATGAAAGAAACATTCAGTACTTC. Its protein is CASSRWSVHERNIQYF.

Written as DNA, the CDR3 is TGCGCCAGCAGCTCCGATAGCGGGAGGTTGGCAGATACGCAGTATTTT. Translating it yields CASSSDSGRLADTQYF. This chain connects TRBV5-1 to TRBJ2-3; TRBD2 aligns across 10 bases. The CDR3 consists of 16 residues. CDR1 is SGHRS, CDR2 YFSETQ, per germline. The V segment lost 3 bases and the J segment 4 bases; nucleotides outside the gene matches: 8. The whole variable domain, filled in from reference TRBV5-1 and TRBJ2-3, reads KAGVTQTPRYLIKTRGQQVTLSCSPISGHRSVSWYQQTPGQGLQFLFEYFSETQRNKGNFPGRFSGRQFSNSRSEMNVSTLELGDSALYLCASSSDSGRLADTQYFGPGTRLTVL.